This record looks at one TCR beta chain sequence and its context. The entry originates in a study of control samples from healthy donors and cancer patients. Here immunoSEQ multiplex PCR was the method, and the copy in TCRdb shows in-frame clones only, minus some. The table lists over 120,000 clones, 85% to 95% of them singletons, with over 12% in the top ten. Germline V gene data show CDR1 as LNHDA and CDR2 as SQIVND (reference sequence). The ends were cut back, 5 bases at V and 0 bases at J, with 10 bases in the middle. The CDR3 totals 14 residues. The TCR comes from a man in his sixties with colorectal cancer. Sequencing was done on a sample of PBMCs. This chain links TRBV19 with TRBJ1-1; D unresolved. In nucleotides, the CDR3 is TGTGCCAGTAGTCCCGGGCCGGTGAACACTGAAGCTTTCTTT. Translation: CASSPGPVNTEAFF.